The 20 T cell receptor beta chains below come from one sample, sequenced in a study of cytomegalovirus exposure and HLA in healthy donors. 60 Vbeta and 13 Jbeta primers were used in PCR. Generated by immunoSEQ multiplex PCR, the TCRdb table keeps only in-frame clones and is missing some. Of 180,000 or so clones listed, 75% are singletons. Sequenced input: PBMCs. Every receptor here comes from a woman aged 40 to 49 in good health and CMV-seropositive.

This clone appeared once. The junction and the germline gene differ at one end; a read error may be behind it. The chain carries TRBV14 and TRBJ2-2, with D maybe TRBD1 (6 bases). This CDR3 is 15 amino acids long. Germline loops: CDR1 SGHDN, CDR2 FVKESK. CDR3 region: CASGQAQGRSGELFF. CDR3 DNA sequence: TGTGCCAGCGGCCAAGCACAGGGACGGAGCGGGGAGCTGTTTTTT.

This chain links TRBV27 with TRBJ1-6; 9 bases align to TRBD1. The CDR3 is 15 residues long. Germline lookup yields CDR1 MNHEY and CDR2 SMNVEV (reference sequence). V lost 6 bases, J lost 7 bases, and 7 bases stayed unmatched. The CDR3 nucleotides read TGTGCCAGCAGCAACAGGGGGCTAGGGAATTCACCCCTCCACTTT. The encoded protein is CASSNRGLGNSPLHF.

The chain links TRBV29-1 to TRBJ2-2; TRBD2 agrees at 14 bases. Germline assignment: CDR1 SQVTM and CDR2 ANQGSEA. The CDR3 consists of 14 residues. The ends lost 6 bases at V and 4 bases at J; junction bases unmatched: 1. The CDR3 reads CSVGLAGGTGELFF. For the CDR3, the DNA is TGCAGCGTCGGACTAGCGGGAGGCACCGGGGAGCTGTTTTTT.

The chain joins TRBV6-5 to TRBJ2-3; D may be TRBD2 (6 bases). The V gene's germline CDR1 is MNHEY and CDR2 SVGAGI. The CDR3 sequence is 15 residues long. V dropped 6 bases and J dropped 2 bases, with 15 bases sitting between them. The CDR3 region is CASRPEGRPTDTQYF. The CDR3 nucleotides read TGTGCCAGCAGGCCCGAGGGGAGGCCCACAGATACGCAGTATTTT.

The rearrangement uses TRBV11-3 and TRBJ2-1; D perhaps matches TRBD2 (5 bases). The V and J ends lost 1 base and 0 bases respectively, with 7 bases between them. Germline lookup yields CDR1 SGHNT and CDR2 YENEEA. The length of the CDR3 is 15 residues. CDR3 coding DNA: TGTGCCAGCAGCTTAGGGGAGTTCTCCTACAATGAGCAGTTCTTC. This encodes CASSLGEFSYNEQFF.

The chain employs TRBV28 and TRBJ2-1; 9 bases are shared with TRBD1. The CDR3 loop spans 17 amino acids. The V segment lost 7 bases and the J segment 0 bases; nucleotides outside the gene matches: 10. CDR1 is MDHEN, CDR2 SYDVKM, per germline. The CDR3 DNA reads TGTGCCAGCACCGTAACAGGGGGCTGGAGCTCCTACAATGAGCAGTTCTTC. It translates to CASTVTGGWSSYNEQFF.

The chain combines TRBV6-1 with TRBJ1-3, with unresolved D. Trimming cost V 7 bases and J 0 bases, with 13 bases left between them. Germline CDR1 MNHNS, CDR2 SASEGT. This CDR3 is 15 amino acids long. As DNA, the CDR3 is TGTGCCAGCATGGAACAGCCTCTCTCTGGAAACACCATATATTTT. Encoded protein: CASMEQPLSGNTIYF.

V is TRBV30 and J is TRBJ2-2; 7 nucleotides match TRBD2. The germline V gene has CDR1 GTSNPN and CDR2 SVGIG (reference sequence). The CDR3 sequence is 13 residues long. The trim removed 2 bases at V and 6 bases at J, leaving 3 bases unmatched. The CDR3 region is CAWSYGLAGELFF. DNA of the CDR3: TGTGCCTGGAGTTACGGACTAGCCGGGGAGCTGTTTTTT.

The V and J genes are TRBV25-1 and TRBJ1-6; 7 positions agree with TRBD1. The CDR3 totals 16 residues. Germline CDR1 MGHDK, CDR2 SYGVNS. With V trimmed by 1 base and J by 4 bases, 4 bases remained unmatched. CDR3 nucleotide sequence: TGTGCCAGCAGTGAATCTTCGGGACAGTATAATTCACCCCTCCACTTT. It is translated as CASSESSGQYNSPLHF.

This clone was detected a few times. The chain is built from TRBV19 and TRBJ1-5, with a weak D call TRBD1 (6 bases). CDR1 is LNHDA and CDR2 is SQIVND in the germline V gene (reference sequence). V lost 5 bases to trimming and J lost 6 bases, with 11 bases between them. CDR3 length: 13 amino acids. The CDR3: CASSGGGLQPQHF. CDR3 in DNA: TGTGCCAGTAGTGGGGGGGGGCTTCAGCCCCAGCATTTT.

This clone was recorded only once. This chain uses TRBV29-1 with TRBJ1-6; TRBD1 aligns across 8 bases. Germline-derived CDR1 and CDR2 are SQVTM and ANQGSEA. The CDR3 has 13 amino acids. J lost 7 bases, V lost 4 bases, and 3 bases had no gene match. CDR3 nucleotides: TGCAGCGTTGGGACAGGGTTCAATTCACCCCTCCACTTT. The encoded protein is CSVGTGFNSPLHF.

The gene calls are TRBV5-4 and TRBJ2-6, with D maybe TRBD2 (6 bases). The CDR3 is 17 residues long. V was shortened by 0 bases and J by 4 bases, with 14 bases between the two germline ends. Germline V CDR1 and CDR2: SGHNT, YYREEE (reference sequence). The CDR3 coding sequence is TGTGCCAGCAGCTTGGGCCCGGCGGGGTCGGGGGCCAACGTCCTGACTTTC. Its translation is CASSLGPAGSGANVLTF.

The CDR3 reads CASSSGGETDTQYF. The CDR3 DNA follows: TGCGCCAGCAGCTCGGGGGGGGAAACAGATACGCAGTATTTT. The chain has TRBV5-1 and TRBJ2-3; the match to TRBD2 covers 8 bases. Per germline, CDR1 SGHRS and CDR2 YFSETQ. The CDR3 spans 14 residues. Trimming removed 3 bases from V and 3 bases from J; junction bases left unmatched: 3. Full variable domain (rest looked up from reference TRBV5-1 and TRBJ2-3): KAGVTQTPRYLIKTRGQQVTLSCSPISGHRSVSWYQQTPGQGLQFLFEYFSETQRNKGNFPGRFSGRQFSNSRSEMNVSTLELGDSALYLCASSSGGETDTQYFGPGTRLTVL.

The V call is TRBV6-5, the J call TRBJ2-5, with TRBD1 as a possible D gene (6 bases). Germline CDR1 and CDR2: MNHEY and SVGAGI. Trimming pared 0 bases from V and 4 bases from J, leaving 9 bases between. The CDR3 has 14 residues. Here the CDR3 DNA reads TGTGCCAGCAGTTACTCGATAGGGGGAGAGACCCAGTACTTC. Encoded protein: CASSYSIGGETQYF.

V gene TRBV19 combines with J gene TRBJ1-5; 8 nucleotides align to TRBD1. J gave up 6 bases and V 6 bases, and 4 bases lay outside the gene matches. Germline V gene data show CDR1 as LNHDA and CDR2 as SQIVND (reference sequence). This CDR3 comprises 13 residues. The CDR3 loop is CASSKDRGQPQHF. The CDR3 DNA sequence: TGTGCCAGTAGCAAAGACAGGGGTCAGCCCCAGCATTTT.

V is TRBV19 and J is TRBJ1-4; tentatively, D is TRBD1 (6 bases). From germline, CDR1 is LNHDA and CDR2 SQIVND (reference sequence). CDR3 size: 16 residues. Trimming took 9 bases from V and 1 from J, leaving 18 bases between them. CDR3 in DNA: TGTGCCAGCAAACAGGGTCCGGGGAGAACTAATGAAAAACTGTTTTTT. It translates to CASKQGPGRTNEKLFF.

This chain uses TRBV4-1 with TRBJ2-7; TRBD2 matches at 7 bases. Germline CDR1 MGHRA, CDR2 YSYEKL. The CDR3 spans 14 residues. V dropped 7 bases and J dropped 3; count of bases not matched to a gene: 9. The CDR3 sequence is CASISAGENYEQYF. DNA of the CDR3: TGCGCCAGCATTTCGGCGGGAGAAAACTACGAGCAGTACTTC.

This clone came up a few times. V and J are TRBV13 and TRBJ1-2; possibly TRBD1 for D (5 bases). The CDR3 spans 12 residues. CDR1 is PRHDT, CDR2 FYEKMQ, per germline (reference sequence). Trimming took 7 bases from V and 5 from J, leaving 11 bases between them. The CDR3 spells CASTNRGYGYTF. The CDR3 DNA reads TGTGCCAGCACCAATCGGGGGTATGGCTACACCTTC.

The rearrangement uses TRBV27 and TRBJ1-3, with D possibly matching TRBD1 (6 bases). V shed 6 bases and J shed 3 bases, with 9 bases lying between them. Germline V gene data show CDR1 as MNHEY and CDR2 as SMNVEV (reference sequence). There are 13 residues in the CDR3. The CDR3 DNA reads as TGTGCCAGCAGGGCGACAGGTGGAAACACCATATATTTT. This sequence encodes CASRATGGNTIYF.

This chain links TRBV6-1 with TRBJ2-5, with 7 bases aligning to TRBD1. The J call may be wrong; the DNA end is better matched by TRBJ2-7. Germline V lookup: CDR1 MNHNS, CDR2 SASEGT. The CDR3 is 15 amino acids. The CDR3, as DNA: TGTGCCAGCAGTGCTGGGACAGACCGGAGCGACGAGCAGTACTTC. Amino acid sequence: CASSAGTDRSDEQYF.